Each of the 24 T cell receptor beta chains below was sequenced from the same sample in a study of CD8+CD57+ T cells in acquired aplastic anemia. Genomic DNA provided the template from which TCR beta VDJ and CDR3 profiles were obtained. TCRdb independently ran MiXCR on the reads; one entry per CDR3 protein. The sample lists over 150,000 distinct CDR3 sequences, 71% occurring once. Flow cytometry had shown expanded CD8+CD57+ cells in the patients chosen for sequencing. The sample taken for sequencing was sorted CD4+, CD8+, or CD8+CD57+ T cells (not recorded which) from PBMCs. The receptors were sampled from a human donor with aplastic anemia.

The rearrangement uses TRBV5-8 and TRBJ2-3; D is undetermined. V was cut by 0 bases and J by 8 bases, with 7 bases left in between. The CDR3 loop spans 12 amino acids. The V gene's germline CDR1 is SGHTS and CDR2 YDEGEE. The CDR3 DNA reads TGTGCCAGCAGCTTGGAGCTCCGTACGCAGTATTTT. Protein sequence: CASSLELRTQYF.

The chain links TRBV10-2 to TRBJ2-7, with 8 nucleotides matching TRBD2. Per germline, CDR1 WSHSY and CDR2 SAAADI. The V segment lost 3 bases and the J segment 3 bases; nucleotides outside the gene matches: 4. The CDR3 covers 14 residues. The CDR3 coding sequence is TGCGCCAGCAGTGATGGTCTAGCGGGCTACGAGCAGTACTTC. It codes for CASSDGLAGYEQYF.

With regard to this clonotype: A single base separates this from a much larger clone, so it may be a read error. The rearrangement uses TRBV4-3 and TRBJ1-4; D is unresolved. The CDR3 has 15 amino acids. From germline, CDR1 is LGHNA and CDR2 YSLEER. DNA for the CDR3: TGCGCCAGCAGCCAAGATCCGGAGACTAATGAAAAACTGATTTTT. As protein: CASSQDPETNEKLIF.

As to this clonotype: A read error may account for a junction end that differs from germline. The chain has TRBV25-1 and TRBJ2-2, with 9 nucleotides matching TRBD2. The CDR3 covers 16 residues. From germline, CDR1 is MGHDK and CDR2 SYGVNS. This CDR3 reads CATSESGGMNTGELFF. Here the CDR3 DNA reads TGTGCCACCAGTGAAAGCGGGGGGATGAACACCGGGGAGCTGTTTTTT.

The V gene is TRBV10-3, the J gene TRBJ1-2; D may be TRBD1 (6 bases). In germline, CDR1 is ENHRY, CDR2 SYGVKD. The CDR3 has 16 residues. Trimming took 2 bases from V and 8 from J, leaving 21 bases between them. The CDR3 nucleotides are TGTGCCATCAGTGAGAGTCGGACAGTCTCGGTCGCCGGCTACACCTTC. Translated, it gives CAISESRTVSVAGYTF.

CDR3 residues: CASSQEVWGAQPQHF. In DNA form, the CDR3 reads TGCGCCAGCAGCCAAGAAGTTTGGGGGGCTCAGCCCCAGCATTTT. J is TRBJ1-5 and V is TRBV4-3; D is perhaps TRBD1 (6 bases). Looked up from germline, CDR1 is LGHNA and CDR2 is YSLEER. V was shortened by 0 bases and J by 6 bases, with 12 bases between the two germline ends. This CDR3 region has 15 residues.

This clonotype was counted a few times. The V and J genes are TRBV6-4 and TRBJ2-1; 9 nucleotides align to TRBD2. Germline loops: CDR1 MRHNA, CDR2 SNTAGT. This CDR3 is built from 15 residues. V gave up 0 bases and J gave up 9 bases; unmatched junction bases: 6. CDR3 nucleotide sequence: TGTGCCAGCAGTGACTCCCTAGCGGGGATAGGTGAGCAGTTCTTC. It yields the protein CASSDSLAGIGEQFF.

In its sample, this clonotype was seen once. At one of its ends the junction is not consistent with the germline gene, which may arise from a read error. The chain combines TRBV2 with TRBJ2-4; 8 bases are a match to TRBD1. This CDR3 has 16 residues. Germline CDR1 SNHLY, CDR2 FYNNEI. Here the CDR3 DNA reads TGTGCCATCAGTGATCGACAGGGGCTGGTCAAAAACATTCAGTACTTC. The encoded protein is CAISDRQGLVKNIQYF. The variable domain in full, completed from reference TRBV2 and TRBJ2-4, reads EPEVTQTPSHQVTQMGQEVILRCVPISNHLYFYWYRQILGQKVEFLVSFYNNEISEKSEIFDDQFSVERPDGSNFTLKIRSTKLEDSAMYFCAISDRQGLVKNIQYFGAGTRLSVL.

The J gene is TRBJ2-5, the V gene TRBV15; D is undetermined. CDR3 length equals 13 residues. CDR1 and CDR2 from the germline V gene are LNHNV and YYDKDF (reference sequence). V lost 3 bases to trimming and J lost 5 bases, with 10 bases between them. CDR3 in amino acids: CATSRRQWETQYF. The CDR3 bases are TGTGCCACCAGCAGGAGGCAGTGGGAGACCCAGTACTTC.

The V gene is TRBV29-1, the J gene TRBJ2-3, with D perhaps TRBD1 (5 bases). Germline CDR1 is SQVTM and CDR2 is ANQGSEA. The CDR3 spans 13 residues. V was clipped by 0 bases and J by 6 bases, with 10 bases between them. CDR3 sequence (DNA): TGCAGCGTTGAAGACAGGGTAGTGGATACGCAGTATTTT. This translates into CSVEDRVVDTQYF.

This clonotype was picked up many times. CDR3: CASSLSATSGYTGELFF. Here the CDR3 DNA reads TGTGCCAGCAGTTTATCGGCTACTAGCGGGTACACCGGGGAGCTGTTTTTT. The chain employs TRBV12-3 or TRBV12-4 and TRBJ2-2; 9 bases fit TRBD2. After removal of 2 bases from V and 3 bases from J, the junction contained 7 bases not matched to a gene. The CDR3 contains 17 residues.

The V and J genes are TRBV29-1 and TRBJ2-7; 9 bases map to TRBD1. CDR1 and CDR2 from the germline V gene are SQVTM and ANQGSEA. V trimming: 6 bases; J trimming: 3 bases; junction bases outside the gene matches: 3. There are 12 residues in the CDR3. The CDR3 is CSVEGQGYEQYF. The CDR3 DNA is TGCAGCGTCGAGGGACAGGGCTACGAGCAGTACTTC.

V gene TRBV7-9 combines with J gene TRBJ2-1; possibly TRBD2 for D (5 bases). Trimming shortened V by 4 bases and J by 8 bases, and 21 bases separated the two germline ends. From germline, CDR1 is SEHNR and CDR2 FQNEAQ (reference sequence). The CDR3 extends over 16 amino acids. In DNA, the CDR3 is TGTGCCAGCAGCTCGTTACTAGGACCACAGAGCGATGAGCAGTTCTTC. This translates into CASSSLLGPQSDEQFF.

In this sample, this clonotype turned up once. An end of the junction does not agree with germline; a read error may underlie this. The chain recombines TRBV29-1 with TRBJ2-7; D might be TRBD2 (5 bases). Germline loops: CDR1 SQVTM, CDR2 ANQGSEA. This CDR3 spans 13 amino acids. The CDR3 loop reads CRVGLAGTYEQYF. As DNA, the CDR3 is TGCAGAGTTGGGCTAGCAGGAACCTACGAGCAGTACTTC.

CDR3 loop: CAISESGDYGYTF. CDR3 nucleotides: TGTGCCATCAGTGAGTCTGGGGACTATGGCTACACCTTC. This chain joins TRBV10-3 and TRBJ1-2; D is unclear. V was clipped by 0 bases and J by 3 bases, with 5 bases between them. Germline CDR1 is ENHRY and CDR2 is SYGVKD. This CDR3 region has 13 residues.

This chain's CDR3 is CSAIVENEQFF. In nucleotides, the CDR3 is TGCAGTGCTATAGTCGAGAATGAGCAGTTCTTC. V gene TRBV20-1 combines with J gene TRBJ2-1, with D unclear. Germline CDR1 reads DFQATT; CDR2 reads SNEGSKA (reference sequence). The CDR3 totals 11 residues. The V end lost 4 bases, the J end lost 7 bases, and 8 bases lay between the germline ends.

The chain combines TRBV15 with TRBJ2-6; TRBD1 matches at 7 bases. The CDR3 is 19 residues long. The V segment lost 3 bases and the J segment 1 base; nucleotides outside the gene matches: 12. The germline CDR1 and CDR2 sequences are LNHNV and YYDKDF (reference sequence). The CDR3 coding sequence is TGTGCCACCAGCAGGAGAGCCGGACAGGCCTCTTCTGGGGCCAACGTCCTGACTTTC. Translation gives CATSRRAGQASSGANVLTF.

The chain uses TRBV5-1 and TRBJ2-7, with 8 bases matching TRBD1. V shed 2 bases and J 6 bases; nucleotides not matched to a gene: 1. The V gene's germline CDR1 is SGHRS and CDR2 YFSETQ. The CDR3 is made up of 12 amino acids. The DNA of the CDR3 is TGCGCCAGCAGCTTTACAGGGGGCGAGCAGTACGTC. Translating gives CASSFTGGEQYV.

The chain has TRBV7-9 and TRBJ2-7; 9 bases are a match to TRBD1. The CDR3 extends over 14 amino acids. The V segment lost 7 bases and the J segment 5 bases; nucleotides outside the gene matches: 9. Per germline, CDR1 SEHNR and CDR2 FQNEAQ (reference sequence). In DNA, the CDR3 is TGTGCCAGCACCTGGACAGGGGCCAAGGACGAGCAGTACTTC. Its protein is CASTWTGAKDEQYF.

The V call is TRBV7-3, the J call TRBJ1-1; no firm D call. Germline lookup yields CDR1 SGHTA and CDR2 FQGTGA. The CDR3 is 13 amino acids. Trimming shortened V by 6 bases and J by 5 bases, and 13 bases separated the two germline ends. The CDR3 sequence: CASSPELRTEAFF. The CDR3 nucleotides are TGTGCCAGCAGTCCCGAGCTGAGGACTGAAGCTTTCTTT. Full variable domain (missing parts from reference TRBV7-3 and TRBJ1-1): GAGVSQTPSNKVTEKGKYVELRCDPISGHTALYWYRQSLGQGPEFLIYFQGTGAADDSGLPNDRFFAVRPEGSVSTLKIQRTERGDSAVYLCASSPELRTEAFFGQGTRLTVV.

The chain uses TRBV20-1 and TRBJ2-7; no reliable D call. Germline-derived CDR1 and CDR2 are DFQATT and SNEGSKA (reference sequence). The V gene lost 3 bases and the J gene lost 4 bases, with 4 bases spanning the gap. The CDR3 consists of 10 residues. The CDR3 region is CSARVYEQYF. DNA for the CDR3: TGCAGTGCTAGGGTTTACGAGCAGTACTTC.

The chain links TRBV10-3 to TRBJ2-7; 7 nucleotides match TRBD2. This CDR3 region has 12 residues. Germline V gene sequence: CDR1 ENHRY, CDR2 SYGVKD. V lost 9 bases, J lost 5 bases, and 7 bases stayed unmatched. DNA of the CDR3: TGTGCCATAGACCCCGGGGGGAACGAGCAGTACTTC. Residues: CAIDPGGNEQYF.

V usage is TRBV19 and J usage is TRBJ2-7; TRBD1 is a possible D gene (6 bases). This CDR3 comprises 13 residues. Looked up from germline, CDR1 is LNHDA and CDR2 is SQIVND (reference sequence). Trimming stripped 3 bases from V and 5 bases from J, with 11 bases between. The CDR3 DNA is TGTGCCAGTAGTATGGGGGCCCTACACGAGCAGTACTTC. Translated: CASSMGALHEQYF.

The rearrangement links TRBV25-1 to TRBJ1-2, with D maybe TRBD1 (6 bases). The CDR3 has 16 amino acids. Germline V gene sequence: CDR1 MGHDK, CDR2 SYGVNS. The V end lost 1 base, the J end lost 3 bases, and 15 bases lay between the germline ends. CDR3 coding DNA: TGTGCCAGCAGTGAATGGGACCGGGACACCTACTATGGCTACACCTTC. This translates into CASSEWDRDTYYGYTF.